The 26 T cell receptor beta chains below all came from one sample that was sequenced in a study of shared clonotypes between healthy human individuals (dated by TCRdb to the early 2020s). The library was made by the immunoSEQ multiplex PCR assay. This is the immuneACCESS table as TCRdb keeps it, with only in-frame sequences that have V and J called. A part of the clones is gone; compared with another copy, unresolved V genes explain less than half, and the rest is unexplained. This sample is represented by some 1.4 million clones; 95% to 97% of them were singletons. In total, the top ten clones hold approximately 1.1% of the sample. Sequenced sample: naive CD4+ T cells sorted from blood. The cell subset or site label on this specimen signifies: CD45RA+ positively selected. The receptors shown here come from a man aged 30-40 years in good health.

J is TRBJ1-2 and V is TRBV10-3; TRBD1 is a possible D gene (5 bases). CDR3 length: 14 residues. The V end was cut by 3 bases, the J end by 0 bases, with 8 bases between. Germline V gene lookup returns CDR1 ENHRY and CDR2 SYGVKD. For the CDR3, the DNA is TGTGCCATCAGTGAACCGGGGGCTAACTATGGCTACACCTTC. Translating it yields CAISEPGANYGYTF.

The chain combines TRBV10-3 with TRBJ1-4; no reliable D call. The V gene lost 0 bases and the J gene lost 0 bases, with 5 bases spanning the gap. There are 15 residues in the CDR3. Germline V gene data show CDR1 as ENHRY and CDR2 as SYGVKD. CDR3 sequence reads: CAISESGTTNEKLFF. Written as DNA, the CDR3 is TGTGCCATCAGTGAGTCAGGAACAACTAATGAAAAACTGTTTTTT.

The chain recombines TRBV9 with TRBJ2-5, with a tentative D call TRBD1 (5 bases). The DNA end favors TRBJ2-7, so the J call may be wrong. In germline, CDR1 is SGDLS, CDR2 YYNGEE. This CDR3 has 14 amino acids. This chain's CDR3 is CASSALTDPYEQYF. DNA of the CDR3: TGTGCCAGCAGCGCCTTGACAGATCCCTACGAGCAGTACTTC.

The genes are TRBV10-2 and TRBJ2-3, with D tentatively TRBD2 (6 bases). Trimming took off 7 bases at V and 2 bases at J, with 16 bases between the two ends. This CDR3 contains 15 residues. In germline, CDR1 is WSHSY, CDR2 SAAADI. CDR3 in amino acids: CASTAPGLPTDTQYF. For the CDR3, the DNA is TGCGCCAGCACGGCACCGGGACTCCCCACAGATACGCAGTATTTT.

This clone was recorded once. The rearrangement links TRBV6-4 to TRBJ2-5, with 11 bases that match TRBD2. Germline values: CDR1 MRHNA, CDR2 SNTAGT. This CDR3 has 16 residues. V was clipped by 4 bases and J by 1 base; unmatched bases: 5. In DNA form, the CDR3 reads TGTGCCAGCAGTGCAGTAGCGGGAGGGCCCCAAGAGACCCAGTACTTC. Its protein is CASSAVAGGPQETQYF.

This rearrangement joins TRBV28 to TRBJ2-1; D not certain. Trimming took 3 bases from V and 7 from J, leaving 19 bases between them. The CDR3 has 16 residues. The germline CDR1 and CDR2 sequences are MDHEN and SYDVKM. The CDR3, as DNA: TGTGCCAGCAGTTTTATCCCTGGACGGGTTAGGAATGAGCAGTTCTTC. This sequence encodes CASSFIPGRVRNEQFF. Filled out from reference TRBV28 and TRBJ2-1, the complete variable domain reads DVKVTQSSRYLVKRTGEKVFLECVQDMDHENMFWYRQDPGLGLRLIYFSYDVKMKEKGDIPEGYSVSREKKERFSLILESASTNQTSMYLCASSFIPGRVRNEQFFGPGTRLTVL.

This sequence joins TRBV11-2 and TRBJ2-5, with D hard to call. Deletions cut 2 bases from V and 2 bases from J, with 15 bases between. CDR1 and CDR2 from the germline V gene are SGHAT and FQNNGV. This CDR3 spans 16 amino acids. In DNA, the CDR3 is TGTGCCAGCAGCTTAAACCCAGCAGGTGTACAAGAGACCCAGTACTTC. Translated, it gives CASSLNPAGVQETQYF. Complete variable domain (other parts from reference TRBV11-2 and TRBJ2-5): EAGVAQSPRYKIIEKRQSVAFWCNPISGHATLYWYQQILGQGPKLLIQFQNNGVVDDSQLPKDRFSAERLKGVDSTLKIQPAKLEDSAVYLCASSLNPAGVQETQYFGPGTRLLVL.

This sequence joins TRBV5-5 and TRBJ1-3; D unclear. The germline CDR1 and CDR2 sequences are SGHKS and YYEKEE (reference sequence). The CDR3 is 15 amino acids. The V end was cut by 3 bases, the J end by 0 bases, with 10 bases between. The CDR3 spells CASSSDVLSGNTIYF. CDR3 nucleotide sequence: TGTGCCAGCAGCTCAGACGTACTCTCTGGAAACACCATATATTTT.

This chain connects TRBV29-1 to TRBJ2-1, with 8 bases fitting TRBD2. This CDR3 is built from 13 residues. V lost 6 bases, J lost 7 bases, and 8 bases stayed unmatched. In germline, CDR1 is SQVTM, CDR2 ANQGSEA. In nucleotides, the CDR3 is TGCAGCGTGAAGCGGGAGACTAGTAATGAGCAGTTCTTC. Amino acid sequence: CSVKRETSNEQFF.

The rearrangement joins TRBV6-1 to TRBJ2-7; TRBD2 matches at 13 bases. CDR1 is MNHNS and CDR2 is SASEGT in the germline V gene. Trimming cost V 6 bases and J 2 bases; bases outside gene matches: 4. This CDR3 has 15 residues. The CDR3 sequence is CASSGTSGAPYEQYF. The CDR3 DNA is TGTGCCAGCAGCGGGACTAGCGGGGCGCCCTACGAGCAGTACTTC.

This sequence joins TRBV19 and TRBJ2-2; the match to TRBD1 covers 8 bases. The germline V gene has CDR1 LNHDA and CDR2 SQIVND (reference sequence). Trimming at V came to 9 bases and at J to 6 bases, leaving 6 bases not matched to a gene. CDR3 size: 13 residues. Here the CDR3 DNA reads TGTGCCAGCGCGCAGGGGGCGGCCGGGGAGCTGTTTTTT. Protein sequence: CASAQGAAGELFF.

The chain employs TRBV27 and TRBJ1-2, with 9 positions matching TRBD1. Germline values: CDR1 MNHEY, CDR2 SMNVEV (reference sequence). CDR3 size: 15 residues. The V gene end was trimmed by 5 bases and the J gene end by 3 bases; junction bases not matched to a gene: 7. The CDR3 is CASSTGQGQYYGYTF. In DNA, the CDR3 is TGTGCCAGCAGTACCGGACAGGGGCAGTACTATGGCTACACCTTC.

The CDR3 sequence: CASSIAWAQGNQPQHF. The CDR3 DNA reads TGTGCCAGTAGTATAGCCTGGGCACAGGGAAATCAGCCCCAGCATTTT. This sequence joins TRBV19 and TRBJ1-5, with D tentatively TRBD1 (6 bases). Trimming took off 1 base at V and 4 bases at J, with 14 bases between the two ends. The CDR3 runs 16 residues. Germline-derived CDR1 and CDR2 are LNHDA and SQIVND (reference sequence).

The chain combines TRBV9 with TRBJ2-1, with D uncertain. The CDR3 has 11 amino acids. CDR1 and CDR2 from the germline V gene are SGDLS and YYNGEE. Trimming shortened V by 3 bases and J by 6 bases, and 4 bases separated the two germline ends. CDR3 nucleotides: TGTGCCAGCAGCGCGGGCAATGAGCAGTTCTTC. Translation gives CASSAGNEQFF.

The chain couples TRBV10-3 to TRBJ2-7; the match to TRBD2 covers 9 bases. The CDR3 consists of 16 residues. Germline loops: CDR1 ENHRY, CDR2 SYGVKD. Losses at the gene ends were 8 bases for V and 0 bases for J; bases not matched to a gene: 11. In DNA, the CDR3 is TGTGCCATCGGCGGGGCTAGCGGGACGTTCTCCTACGAGCAGTACTTC. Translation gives CAIGGASGTFSYEQYF.

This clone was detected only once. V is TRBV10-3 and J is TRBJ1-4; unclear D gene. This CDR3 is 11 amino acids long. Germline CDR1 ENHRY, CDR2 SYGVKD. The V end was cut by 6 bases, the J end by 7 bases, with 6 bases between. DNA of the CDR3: TGTGCCATCAGGGAGGCTGAAAAACTGTTTTTT. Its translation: CAIREAEKLFF.

As DNA, the CDR3 is TGTGCCAGCAGTCCCGGGACAGGGAGCAACGAGCAGTACTTC. Translated: CASSPGTGSNEQYF. J is TRBJ2-7 and V is TRBV7-7, with 9 bases identical to TRBD1. Germline V gene data show CDR1 as SSHAT and CDR2 as FNYEAQ (reference sequence). This CDR3 is built from 14 residues. The ends lost 6 bases at V and 5 bases at J; junction bases unmatched: 8.

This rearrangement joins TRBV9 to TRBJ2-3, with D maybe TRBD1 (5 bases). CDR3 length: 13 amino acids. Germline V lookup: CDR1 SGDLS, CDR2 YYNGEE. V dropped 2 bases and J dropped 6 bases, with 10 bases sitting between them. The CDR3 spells CASSVGHADTQYF. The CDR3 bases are TGTGCCAGCAGCGTTGGACATGCCGATACGCAGTATTTT. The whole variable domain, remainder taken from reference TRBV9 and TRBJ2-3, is DSGVTQTPKHLITATGQRVTLRCSPRSGDLSVYWYQQSLDQGLQFLIQYYNGEERAKGNILERFSAQQFPDLHSELNLSSLELGDSALYFCASSVGHADTQYFGPGTRLTVL.

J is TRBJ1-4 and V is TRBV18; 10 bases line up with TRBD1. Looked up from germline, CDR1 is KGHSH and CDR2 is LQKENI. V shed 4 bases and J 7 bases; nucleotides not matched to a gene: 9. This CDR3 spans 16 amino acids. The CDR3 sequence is CASSLGTGADGEKLFF. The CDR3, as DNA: TGTGCCAGCTCACTCGGGACAGGGGCCGACGGTGAAAAACTGTTTTTT.

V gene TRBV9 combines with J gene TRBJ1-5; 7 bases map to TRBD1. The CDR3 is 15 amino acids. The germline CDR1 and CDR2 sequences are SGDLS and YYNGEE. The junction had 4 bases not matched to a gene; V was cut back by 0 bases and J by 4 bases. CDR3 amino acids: CASSVDQGGNQPQHF. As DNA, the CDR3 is TGTGCCAGCAGCGTAGATCAGGGGGGGAATCAGCCCCAGCATTTT.

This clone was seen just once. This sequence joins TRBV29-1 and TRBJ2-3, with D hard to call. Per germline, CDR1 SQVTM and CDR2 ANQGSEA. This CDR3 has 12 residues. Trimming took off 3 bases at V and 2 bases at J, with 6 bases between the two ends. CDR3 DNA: TGCAGCGTTGACAGGCACACAGATACGCAGTATTTT. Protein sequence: CSVDRHTDTQYF.

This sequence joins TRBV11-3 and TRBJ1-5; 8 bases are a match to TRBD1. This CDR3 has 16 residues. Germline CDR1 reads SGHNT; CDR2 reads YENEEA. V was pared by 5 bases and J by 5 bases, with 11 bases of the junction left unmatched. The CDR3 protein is CASSPGTGFCDQPQHF. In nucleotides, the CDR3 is TGTGCCAGCAGCCCCGGGACAGGCTTTTGCGATCAGCCCCAGCATTTT.

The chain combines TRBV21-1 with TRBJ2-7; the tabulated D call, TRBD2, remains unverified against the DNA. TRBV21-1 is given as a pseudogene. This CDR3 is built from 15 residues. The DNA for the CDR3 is TGTGCCAGCATCCCCATCAGCGGGTCCTCCTACGAGCAGTACTTC. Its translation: CASIPISGSSYEQYF.

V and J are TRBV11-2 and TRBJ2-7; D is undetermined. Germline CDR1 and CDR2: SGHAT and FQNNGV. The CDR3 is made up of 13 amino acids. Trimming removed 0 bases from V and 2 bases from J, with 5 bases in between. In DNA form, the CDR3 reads TGTGCCAGCAGCTTAGAGACGACCTACGAGCAGTACTTC. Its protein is CASSLETTYEQYF.

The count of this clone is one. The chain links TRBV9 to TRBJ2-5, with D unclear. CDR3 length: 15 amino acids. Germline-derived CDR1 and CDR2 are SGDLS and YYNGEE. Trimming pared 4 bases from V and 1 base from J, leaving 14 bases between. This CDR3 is CASSPHSFGQETQYF. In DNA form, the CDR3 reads TGTGCCAGCAGCCCCCACTCTTTTGGCCAAGAGACCCAGTACTTC.

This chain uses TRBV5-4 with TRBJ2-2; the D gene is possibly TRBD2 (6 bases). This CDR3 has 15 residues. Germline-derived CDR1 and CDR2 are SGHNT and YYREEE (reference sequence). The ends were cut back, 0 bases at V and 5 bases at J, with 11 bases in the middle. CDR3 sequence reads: CASSLEGRRTGELFF. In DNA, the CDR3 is TGTGCCAGCAGCTTGGAGGGGAGGCGGACCGGGGAGCTGTTTTTT. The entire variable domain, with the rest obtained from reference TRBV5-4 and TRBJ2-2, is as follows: ETGVTQSPTHLIKTRGQQVTLRCSSQSGHNTVSWYQQALGQGPQFIFQYYREEENGRGNFPPRFSGLQFPNYSSELNVNALELDDSALYLCASSLEGRRTGELFFGEGSRLTVL.